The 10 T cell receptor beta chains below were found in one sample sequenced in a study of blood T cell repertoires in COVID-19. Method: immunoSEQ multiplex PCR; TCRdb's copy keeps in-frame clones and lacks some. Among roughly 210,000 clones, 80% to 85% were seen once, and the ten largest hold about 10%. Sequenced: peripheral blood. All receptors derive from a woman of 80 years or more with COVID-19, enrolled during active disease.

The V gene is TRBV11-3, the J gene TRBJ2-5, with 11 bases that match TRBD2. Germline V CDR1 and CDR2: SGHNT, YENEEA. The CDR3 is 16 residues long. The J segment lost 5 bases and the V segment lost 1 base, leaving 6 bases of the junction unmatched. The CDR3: CASSLGSGGAEETQYF. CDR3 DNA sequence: TGTGCCAGCAGCTTAGGTAGCGGGGGGGCCGAGGAGACCCAGTACTTC.

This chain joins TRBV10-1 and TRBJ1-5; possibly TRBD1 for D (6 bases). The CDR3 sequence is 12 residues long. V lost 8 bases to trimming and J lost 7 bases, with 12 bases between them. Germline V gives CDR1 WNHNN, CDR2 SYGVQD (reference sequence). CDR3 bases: TGCGCCAGCGGTCAGGGGCGACAGCCCCAGCATTTT. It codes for CASGQGRQPQHF.

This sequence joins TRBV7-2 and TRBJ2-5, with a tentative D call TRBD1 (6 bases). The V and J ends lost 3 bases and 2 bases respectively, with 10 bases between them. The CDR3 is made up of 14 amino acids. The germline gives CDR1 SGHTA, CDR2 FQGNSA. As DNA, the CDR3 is TGTGCCAGCAGCTTCACAGGGCTGCAAGAGACCCAGTACTTC. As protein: CASSFTGLQETQYF. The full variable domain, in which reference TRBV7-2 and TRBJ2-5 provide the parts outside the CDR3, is GAGVSQSPSNKVTEKGKDVELRCDPISGHTALYWYRQSLGQGLEFLIYFQGNSAPDKSGLPSDRFSAERTGGSVSTLTIQRTQQEDSAVYLCASSFTGLQETQYFGPGTRLLVL.

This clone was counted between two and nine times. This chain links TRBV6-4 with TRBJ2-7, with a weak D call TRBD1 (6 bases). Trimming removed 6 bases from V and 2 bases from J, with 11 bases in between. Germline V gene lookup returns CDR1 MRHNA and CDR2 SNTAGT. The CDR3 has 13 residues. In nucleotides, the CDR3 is TGTGCCAGCAGGAAAACAGGGACCTACGAGCAGTACTTC. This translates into CASRKTGTYEQYF.

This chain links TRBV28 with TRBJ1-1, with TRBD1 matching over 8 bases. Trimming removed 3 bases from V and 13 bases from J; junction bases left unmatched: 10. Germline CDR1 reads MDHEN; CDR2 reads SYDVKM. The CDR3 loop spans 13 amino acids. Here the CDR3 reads CASSLPGQASGFF. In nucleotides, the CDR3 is TGTGCCAGCAGTTTGCCGGGACAGGCCTCCGGTTTCTTT.

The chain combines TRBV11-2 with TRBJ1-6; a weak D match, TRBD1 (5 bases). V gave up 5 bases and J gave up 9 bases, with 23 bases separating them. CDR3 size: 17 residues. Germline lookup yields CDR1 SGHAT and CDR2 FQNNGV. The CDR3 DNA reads TGTGCCAGCAGCCCGCGACGTGGGGGGTTAAGTTCTTCACCCCTCCACTTT. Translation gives CASSPRRGGLSSSPLHF.

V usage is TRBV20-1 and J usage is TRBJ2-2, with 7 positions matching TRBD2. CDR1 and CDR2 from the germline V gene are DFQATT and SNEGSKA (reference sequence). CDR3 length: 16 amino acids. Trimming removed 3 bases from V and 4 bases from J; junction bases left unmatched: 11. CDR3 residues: CSASYGGSFSTGELFF. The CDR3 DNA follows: TGCAGTGCTAGTTACGGGGGGTCTTTTAGCACCGGGGAGCTGTTTTTT.

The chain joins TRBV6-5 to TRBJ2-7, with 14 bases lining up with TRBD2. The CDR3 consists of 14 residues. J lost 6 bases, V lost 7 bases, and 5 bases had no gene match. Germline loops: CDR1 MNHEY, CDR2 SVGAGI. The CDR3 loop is CASTRLAGGLEQYV. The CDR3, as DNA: TGTGCCAGCACCCGACTAGCGGGGGGGCTCGAGCAGTACGTC.

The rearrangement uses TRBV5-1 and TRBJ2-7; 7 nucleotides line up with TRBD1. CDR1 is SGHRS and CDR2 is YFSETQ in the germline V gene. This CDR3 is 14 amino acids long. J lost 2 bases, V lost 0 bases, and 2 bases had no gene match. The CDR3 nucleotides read TGCGCCAGCAGCTTGGAGGGGGCAGCCTACGAGCAGTACTTC. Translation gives CASSLEGAAYEQYF.

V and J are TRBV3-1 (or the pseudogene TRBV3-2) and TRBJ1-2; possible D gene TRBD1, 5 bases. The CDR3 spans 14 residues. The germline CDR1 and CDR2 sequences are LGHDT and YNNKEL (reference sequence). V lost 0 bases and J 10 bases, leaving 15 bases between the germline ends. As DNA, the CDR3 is TGTGCCAGCAGCCAAGATAGATCGGGGGAGGACTACACCTTC. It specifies CASSQDRSGEDYTF.